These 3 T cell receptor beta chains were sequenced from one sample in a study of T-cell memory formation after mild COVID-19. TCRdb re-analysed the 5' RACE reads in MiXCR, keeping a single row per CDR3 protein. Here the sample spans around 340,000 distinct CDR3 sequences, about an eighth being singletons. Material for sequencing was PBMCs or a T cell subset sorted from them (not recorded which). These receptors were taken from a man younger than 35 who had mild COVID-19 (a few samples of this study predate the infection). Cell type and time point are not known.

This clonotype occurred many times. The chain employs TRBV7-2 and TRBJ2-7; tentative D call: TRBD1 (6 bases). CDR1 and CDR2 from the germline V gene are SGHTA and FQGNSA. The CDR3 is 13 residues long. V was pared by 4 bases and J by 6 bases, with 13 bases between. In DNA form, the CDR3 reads TGTGCCAGCAGCTCACAACAGGGCTCCGAGCAGTACGTC. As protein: CASSSQQGSEQYV.

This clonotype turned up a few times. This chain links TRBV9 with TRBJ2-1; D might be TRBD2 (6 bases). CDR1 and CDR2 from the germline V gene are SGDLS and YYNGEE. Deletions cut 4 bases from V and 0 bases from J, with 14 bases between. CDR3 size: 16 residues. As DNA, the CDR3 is TGTGCCAGCAGCCCTCGGGGGTACCCCTCCTACAATGAGCAGTTCTTC. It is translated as CASSPRGYPSYNEQFF.

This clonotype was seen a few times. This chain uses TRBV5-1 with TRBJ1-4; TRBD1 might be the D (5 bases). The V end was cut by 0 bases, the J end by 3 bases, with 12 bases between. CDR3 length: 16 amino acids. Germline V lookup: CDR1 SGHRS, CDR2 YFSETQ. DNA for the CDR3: TGCGCCAGCAGCTTGGCCGCCAGGGCCTCTAATGAAAAACTGTTTTTT. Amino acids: CASSLAARASNEKLFF.